This T cell receptor (beta chain) originates from a study of blood T cells in healthy people across ages. Concerning this clonotype: Its antigen remains unidentified.

General study findings and limits: Strongly correlated with naive T cell percentage was TCR beta diversity.

Germline CDR1 is LNHNV and CDR2 is YYDKDF (reference sequence). There are 14 residues in the CDR3. V was cut by 0 bases and J by 0 bases, with 6 bases left in between. A sample-barcoded 5' primer and a J-beta primer mix were used in a second PCR of roughly 7 to 12 cycles. TCRdb re-called the 5' RACE reads through MiXCR, storing one row per CDR3 protein. Of some 780,000 distinct CDR3 sequences listed, around three fifths were seen once; the top ten hold 20% to 30%. Each sample yielded at least 6 million isolated PBMCs. Sequencing was done on a sample of blood. The clonotype comes from a middle-aged man in good health. The V and J genes are TRBV15 and TRBJ2-7; no definite D call. CDR3 residues: CATSRDPVSYEQYF. The CDR3 DNA follows: TGTGCCACCAGCAGAGATCCGGTCTCCTACGAGCAGTACTTC.